This T cell receptor beta chain emerged from a study of T cell responses to AZD1222 COVID-19 vaccine. Study-wide results and caveats: Just a handful of people given AZD1222 tested seropositive at baseline. Nearly half of spike-specific TCRs reportedly go after variant regions that carry no mutations. The peak T cell response came first, and repertoires were sampled only after it. Spike-spanning, vaccine-associated CD4 TCRs were dominant at 160-218 and 743-854.

Assay: immunoSEQ multiplex PCR; the TCRdb copy retains only in-frame clones and omits some. The sample holds more than 100,000 clones; almost 85% are singletons and the top ten take about 7.9%. V was trimmed by 4 bases and J by 4 bases, leaving 11 bases between them. The germline gives CDR1 LGHDT, CDR2 YNNKEL (reference sequence). The CDR3 extends over 14 amino acids. In the case of this clone: The antigen is not known.

Specimen: peripheral blood, collected 28 days after the second dose of the MenACWY control vaccine. The chain uses TRBV3-1 (or the pseudogene TRBV3-2) and TRBJ1-3; a possible D gene is TRBD1 (6 bases). The TCR sequence derives from an adult who received the MenACWY meningococcal vaccine as a control. CDR3 bases: TGTGCCAGCAGCCCCACGGACAGCGGAAACACCATATATTTT. This encodes CASSPTDSGNTIYF.